Sequencing of this TCR beta chain was carried out in a study of CD8+ T cells in alopecia areata. Treatment meaning: oral pan-JAK inhibitor, 5-10 mg twice daily. Whole-study results and caveats: Clonality in the scalp and expanded CD8+ clones ranked among the top 100 were significantly decreased by tofacitinib. Sharing of TCR sequences between patients (possibly for HLA-related reasons) was less clear than in mice.

CDR1 and CDR2 (germline): SQVTM, ANQGSEA. The trim removed 6 bases at V and 3 bases at J, leaving 5 bases unmatched. The length of the CDR3 is 13 residues. Extraction of RNA preceded its reverse transcription into cDNA, which served as the sequencing template. Assay: immunoSEQ multiplex PCR; the TCRdb copy retains only in-frame clones and omits some. This sample has 60,000 to 85,000 clones; approximately 70% occur once, and the top ten carry roughly a quarter. In its sample, this clone was seen a few times. As yet, its antigen is unknown. This chain uses TRBV29-1 with TRBJ2-7, with TRBD1 matching 10 bases. Sequenced here: CD8+ T cells sorted from blood, sampled at week 24, from a patient treated with tofacitinib. This TCR was sampled from a human donor with alopecia areata. CDR3 loop: CSVGGQGNYEQYF. The CDR3 DNA sequence: TGCAGCGTCGGGGGACAGGGGAACTACGAGCAGTACTTC.